These T cell receptor beta chains were read from a single sample in a study of T-cell reconstitution after alpha-beta-depleted transplantation in children. A single record per CDR3 protein comes from TCRdb applying MiXCR to the PCR reads. The table lists about 640,000 distinct CDR3 sequences, approximately 16% of them singletons. Source: PBMCs from the stem cell graft donor, taken from the stem cell graft. The origin of the receptors is a human donor who donated a stem cell graft to a child with acute myeloid leukemia. Each CDR3 is given with its conserved first and last residue. The order of the fields is clone size, J gene, V gene, D gene, CDR3 DNA, CDR3 protein. The D gene is left open where the match is weak. Some rows have no size entry. The others give once, few or many, or a class for an expanded clone.

many,TRBJ1-4,TRBV12-3/TRBV12-4,NA,TGTGCCAGCAGTGTCCTCGCGGGGGAACTGTTTTTT,CASSVLAGELFF
few,TRBJ2-6,TRBV5-1,NA,TGCGCCAGCAGCTTGGTTCCTGGGTCAGGGGCCAACGTCCTGACTTTC,CASSLVPGSGANVLTF
NA,TRBJ2-5,TRBV7-3,NA,TGTGCCAGCGGCCGCGGTTCTGAGGAGACCCAGTACTTC,CASGRGSEETQYF
many,TRBJ2-3,TRBV21-1,NA,TGTGCCAGCAGCAAAGCGAGGGACCTGTTT,CASSKARDLF
few,TRBJ2-2,TRBV29-1,NA,TGCAGCGTAAGCCAGGGCCCTCTCACCGGGGAGCTGTTTTTT,CSVSQGPLTGELFF
few,TRBJ2-5,TRBV20-1,TRBD2,TGCAGTGCTAGTGGGGCTAGCGGGGGGACCTCTTCGTCGGCCCAGTACTTC,CSASGASGGTSSSAQYF
NA,TRBJ2-1,TRBV5-6,TRBD2,TGTGCCAGCAGCACGACTAGCGGGGGGGAATACAATGAGCAGTTCTTC,CASSTTSGGEYNEQFF
NA,TRBJ2-7,TRBV14,NA,TGTGCCAGCAGCCCCCGCCCGCGGGACGCAGGGCTAGACTACGAGCAGTACTTC,CASSPRPRDAGLDYEQYF
many,TRBJ1-5,TRBV7-2,TRBD1,TGTGCCAGCAGCTTCGGACAGGGCGAGGGTAGCAATCAGCCCCAGCATTTT,CASSFGQGEGSNQPQHF
NA,TRBJ1-5,TRBV4-3,NA,TGCGCCAGCAGCCAAGCCCTGGACAGAGGCAGACAGCCCCAGCATTTT,CASSQALDRGRQPQHF